Listed below are T cell receptor beta chains from one sample, sequenced in a study of beta chain features in type 1 diabetes. Profiling relied on immunoSEQ multiplex PCR, and the TCRdb table lists in-frame clones only, not all of them. The profile shows approximately 150,000 clones, 10% of them singletons. The sample consisted of naive CD4+ T cells from blood. These receptors came from a man between 18 and 35 years old in good health. Both conserved end residues are part of each CDR3. The D gene is left open where the match is weak. The size field is filled for only some rows; it gives once, few, many or a size class.

clone_size	j_call	v_call	d_call	cdr3_nt	cdr3_aa
NA	TRBJ2-3	TRBV12-5	TRBD2	TGTGCTAGTGCCCGGACTAGCGGGATTACAGATACGCAGTATTTT	CASARTSGITDTQYF
NA	TRBJ1-2	TRBV27	NA	TGTGCCAGCAGTTTGAAGGGGAATGGCTACACCTTC	CASSLKGNGYTF
few	TRBJ2-1	TRBV7-3	TRBD2	TGTGCCAGCAGCTTATTTTTGGCTAGCGGGGGGCGTGAGCAGTTCTTC	CASSLFLASGGREQFF
few	TRBJ1-5	TRBV10-3	NA	TGTGCCATCAGTGGAGGCCCTACGGGGGGCAATCAGCCCCAGCATTTT	CAISGGPTGGNQPQHF
NA	TRBJ2-7	TRBV10-3	TRBD1	TGTGCCATCAGTGAGTCTATTACAGGGGGCTACGAGCAGTACTTC	CAISESITGGYEQYF
many	TRBJ2-2	TRBV9	NA	TGTGCCAGCAGCGTAGCAGGGGAGGGGGAGCTGTTTTTT	CASSVAGEGELFF
few	TRBJ2-2	TRBV11-2	TRBD1	TGTGCCAGCAGCCCAATATCGGACAGGGTGGTCGGGGAGCTGTTTTTT	CASSPISDRVVGELFF
NA	TRBJ2-7	TRBV11-2	NA	TGTGCCAGCAGTCCAGTCTTTCACGAGCAGTACTTC	CASSPVFHEQYF
NA	TRBJ1-5	TRBV6-1	NA	TGTGCCAGCAGTGAAGCGGTGGGGGGAGAGAGCAATCAGCCCCAGCATTTT	CASSEAVGGESNQPQHF
many	TRBJ2-1	TRBV20-1	TRBD1	TGCAGTGCATCCGGGACAGGGGAGCAGTTCTTC	CSASGTGEQFF
NA	TRBJ2-7	TRBV11-2	NA	TGTGCCAGCAGCCTAGGGAACAGTTACGAGCAGTACTTC	CASSLGNSYEQYF
NA	TRBJ2-5	TRBV5-1	NA	TGCGCCAGCAGCTCGGACAGCGGTGGGACCCAGTACTTC	CASSSDSGGTQYF
few	TRBJ2-2	TRBV19	TRBD1	TGTGCCAGTAGTGCCGGGACAGGGGGCGCCCCCGGGGAGCTGTTTTTT	CASSAGTGGAPGELFF
NA	TRBJ1-5	TRBV28	NA	TGTGCCAGCAGTTTAGAGGCCCCAAATCAGCCCCAGCATTTT	CASSLEAPNQPQHF
few	TRBJ1-1	TRBV6-5	TRBD1	TGTGCCAGCAGCCCGAATACAGGGGCCAACACTGAAGCTTTCTTT	CASSPNTGANTEAFF
NA	TRBJ2-3	TRBV9	TRBD2	TGTGCCAGCAGCCGCTCTGGGACTAGCGGGGGCGGCACAGATACGCAGTATTTT	CASSRSGTSGGGTDTQYF
few	TRBJ1-1	TRBV4-3	NA	TGCGCCAGCAGCCAAGCGGAGGAGGCGTGGGAGGCTGAAGCTTTCTTT	CASSQAEEAWEAEAFF
NA	TRBJ2-5	TRBV4-1	NA	TGCGCCAGCAGCCATCCGGGATCCATGGCAGAGACCCAGTACTTC	CASSHPGSMAETQYF
few	TRBJ2-3	TRBV7-2	TRBD2	TGTGCCAGCAGCCCTAGGACTAGCGGGGGGATCGATACGCAGTATTTT	CASSPRTSGGIDTQYF
NA	TRBJ2-3	TRBV5-1	TRBD1	TGCGCCAGCAGCCCGGGACAGGGGATCGATACGCAGTATTTT	CASSPGQGIDTQYF
NA	TRBJ1-1	TRBV7-9	TRBD1	TGTGCCAGCAGCGAACATACGGACAGGGCGGTGAACACTGAAGCTTTCTTT	CASSEHTDRAVNTEAFF
NA	TRBJ1-4	TRBV7-2	NA	TGTGCCAGCAGCTTGGGACTGACGGGGAATAATGAAAAACTGTTTTTT	CASSLGLTGNNEKLFF
NA	TRBJ1-6	TRBV7-8	TRBD1	TGTGCCAGCAGCTCGGACAGGGTGCGATCACCCCTCCACTTT	CASSSDRVRSPLHF
few	TRBJ2-7	TRBV2	NA	TGTGCCAGCACCCGGGGGAACTCCTACGAGCAGTACTTC	CASTRGNSYEQYF
NA	TRBJ1-6	TRBV7-9	NA	TGTGCCAGCAGCTTGACAGGTCCGGATTCACCCCTCCACTTT	CASSLTGPDSPLHF
NA	TRBJ1-5	TRBV4-3	NA	TGCGCCAGCAGCCAAGATAGCGGGGAGGATCAGCCCCAGCATTTT	CASSQDSGEDQPQHF
few	TRBJ1-4	TRBV7-2	NA	TGTGCCAGCAGCACCCAGGGGACTAATGAAAAACTGTTTTTT	CASSTQGTNEKLFF
NA	TRBJ1-2	TRBV5-4	NA	TGTGCCAGCAGCTTGGGGGGCGGCTATGGCTACACCTTC	CASSLGGGYGYTF
NA	TRBJ2-7	TRBV5-1	NA	TGCGCCAGCAGCTCCGGGGGTTCCTCCTACGAGCAGTACTTC	CASSSGGSSYEQYF
NA	TRBJ2-5	TRBV5-8	TRBD1	TGTGCCAGCAGCTTCCCTAGGACAGGGGGCCAAGAGACCCAGTACTTC	CASSFPRTGGQETQYF
few	TRBJ2-1	TRBV5-4	TRBD1	TGTGCCAGCAGTTTGACAGGGGGCTCCTACAATGAGCAGTTCTTC	CASSLTGGSYNEQFF
few	TRBJ1-2	TRBV4-3	NA	TGCGCCAGCAGCCAAGCCTGGCTAGGTTCCTATGGCTACACCTTC	CASSQAWLGSYGYTF
few	TRBJ2-1	TRBV11-2	TRBD2	TGTGCCAGCAGCCCGTGGGTAACTAGCGAATCCTACAATGAGCAGTTCTTC	CASSPWVTSESYNEQFF
NA	TRBJ1-4	TRBV28	NA	TGTGCCAGCAGTTTACCGGGGGGAGAAAAACTGTTTTTT	CASSLPGGEKLFF
NA	TRBJ2-7	TRBV5-4	TRBD2	TGTGCCAGCAGCCCGCAGCGGGGGACGCTTTGGGAGCAGTACTTC	CASSPQRGTLWEQYF
few	TRBJ1-6	TRBV9	TRBD1	TGTGCCAGCAGCCCTCGGGACAGGTATAATTCACCCCTCCACTTT	CASSPRDRYNSPLHF
few	TRBJ2-2	TRBV28	TRBD1	TGTGCCACGAGGACAGGGGGCTCGGGCGGGGAGCTGTTTTTT	CATRTGGSGGELFF